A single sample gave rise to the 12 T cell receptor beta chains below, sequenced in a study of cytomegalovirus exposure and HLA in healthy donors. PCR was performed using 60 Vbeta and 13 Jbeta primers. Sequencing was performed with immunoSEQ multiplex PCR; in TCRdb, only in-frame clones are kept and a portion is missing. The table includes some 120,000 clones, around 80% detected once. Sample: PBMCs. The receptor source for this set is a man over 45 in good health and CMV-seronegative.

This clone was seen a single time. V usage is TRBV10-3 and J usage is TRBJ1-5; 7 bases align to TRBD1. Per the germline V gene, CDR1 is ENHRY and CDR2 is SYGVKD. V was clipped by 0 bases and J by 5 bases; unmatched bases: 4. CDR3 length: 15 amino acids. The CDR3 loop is CAISESTGPYQPQHF. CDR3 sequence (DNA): TGTGCCATCAGTGAGTCGACAGGGCCATATCAGCCCCAGCATTTT.

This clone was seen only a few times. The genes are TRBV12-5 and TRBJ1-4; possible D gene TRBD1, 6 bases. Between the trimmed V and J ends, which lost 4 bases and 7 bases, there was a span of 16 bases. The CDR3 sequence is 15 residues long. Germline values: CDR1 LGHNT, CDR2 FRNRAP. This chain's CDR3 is CASGSWGGAREKLFF. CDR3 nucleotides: TGTGCTAGTGGTTCCTGGGGGGGGGCGCGTGAAAAACTGTTTTTT.

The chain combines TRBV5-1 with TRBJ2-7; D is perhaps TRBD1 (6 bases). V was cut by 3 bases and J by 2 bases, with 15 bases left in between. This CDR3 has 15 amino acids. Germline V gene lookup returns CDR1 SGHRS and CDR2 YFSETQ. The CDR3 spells CASSSGQGQPYEQYF. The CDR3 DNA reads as TGCGCCAGCAGCTCGGGGCAAGGACAGCCCTACGAGCAGTACTTC.

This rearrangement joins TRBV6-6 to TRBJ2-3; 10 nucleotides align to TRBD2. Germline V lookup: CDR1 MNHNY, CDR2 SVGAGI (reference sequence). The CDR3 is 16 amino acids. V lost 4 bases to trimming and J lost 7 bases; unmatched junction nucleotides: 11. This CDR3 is CASSFQLAGRENTQYF. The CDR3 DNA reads TGTGCCAGCAGTTTCCAACTAGCGGGGAGGGAGAATACGCAGTATTTT.

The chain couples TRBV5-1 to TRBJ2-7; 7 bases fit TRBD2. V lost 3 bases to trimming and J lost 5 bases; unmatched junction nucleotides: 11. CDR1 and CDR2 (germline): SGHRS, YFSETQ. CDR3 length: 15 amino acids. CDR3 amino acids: CASSWGGEDTDEQYF. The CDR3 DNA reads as TGCGCCAGCAGCTGGGGGGGGGAGGATACTGACGAGCAGTACTTC.

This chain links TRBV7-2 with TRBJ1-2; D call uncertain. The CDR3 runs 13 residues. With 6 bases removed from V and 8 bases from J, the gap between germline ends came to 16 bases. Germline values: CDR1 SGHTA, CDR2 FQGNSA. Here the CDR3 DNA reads TGTGCCAGCAGATATCAAGCGGAACCAGGCTACACCTTC. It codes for CASRYQAEPGYTF.

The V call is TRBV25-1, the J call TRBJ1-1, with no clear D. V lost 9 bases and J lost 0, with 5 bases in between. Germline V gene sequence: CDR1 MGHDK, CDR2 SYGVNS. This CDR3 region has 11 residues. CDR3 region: CASAMNTEAFF. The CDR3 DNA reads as TGTGCCAGTGCGATGAACACTGAAGCTTTCTTT.

The CDR3 sequence: CASSFPSRGERTDEQFF. The CDR3 nucleotides read TGTGCCAGCAGTTTTCCCTCTCGGGGTGAAAGGACGGATGAGCAGTTCTTC. This rearrangement joins TRBV28 to TRBJ2-1, with a weak D call TRBD2 (5 bases). The CDR3 is 17 amino acids. Trimming cost V 3 bases and J 8 bases, with 23 bases left between them. The V gene's germline CDR1 is MDHEN and CDR2 SYDVKM.

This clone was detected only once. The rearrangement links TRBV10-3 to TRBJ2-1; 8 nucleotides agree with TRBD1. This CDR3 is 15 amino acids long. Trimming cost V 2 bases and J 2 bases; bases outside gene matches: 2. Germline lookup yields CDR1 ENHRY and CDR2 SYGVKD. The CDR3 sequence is CAISEGTGTYNEQFF. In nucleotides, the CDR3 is TGTGCCATCAGTGAGGGGACAGGAACCTACAATGAGCAGTTCTTC.

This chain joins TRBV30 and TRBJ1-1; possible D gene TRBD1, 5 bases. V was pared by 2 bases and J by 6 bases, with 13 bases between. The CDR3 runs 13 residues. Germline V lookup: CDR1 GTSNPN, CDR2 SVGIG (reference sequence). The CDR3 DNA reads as TGTGCCTGGAGTCTCCGATGGGGGGCTGAAGCTTTCTTT. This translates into CAWSLRWGAEAFF.

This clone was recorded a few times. The CDR3 is CASTNRGGYNEQFF. In DNA, the CDR3 is TGTGCCAGCACCAATCGGGGGGGGTACAATGAGCAGTTCTTC. V is TRBV7-2 and J is TRBJ2-1; TRBD2 agrees at 8 bases. CDR1 and CDR2 (germline): SGHTA, FQGNSA. The CDR3 sequence is 14 residues long. J gave up 4 bases and V 7 bases, and 6 bases lay outside the gene matches.

Here the CDR3 DNA reads TGTGCCAGTAGTATAATTGGGACAGGGGGAGATTCACCCCTCCACTTT. Its protein product is CASSIIGTGGDSPLHF. V usage is TRBV19 and J usage is TRBJ1-6, with 11 bases matching TRBD1. The CDR3 loop spans 16 amino acids. V was clipped by 2 bases and J by 8 bases; unmatched bases: 5. Germline V lookup: CDR1 LNHDA, CDR2 SQIVND (reference sequence).